The 5 T cell receptor beta chains below were found in one sample sequenced in a study of OX40 agonist ivuxolimab in advanced cancers. Libraries were built with the immunoSEQ multiplex PCR assay. Here the immuneACCESS table is served through TCRdb, limited to in-frame sequences with V and J called. Missing clones are a known gap in these copies; in checked studies unresolved V genes cover under half, and the rest lacks a known reason. The sample profile shows 100,000 or so clones; less than 95% of them were found once. The top ten clones comprise about 0.49% of the sample. Sample: CD4+ or CD8+ T cells sorted from blood, taken in a trial of the OX40 agonist ivuxolimab. The source is an adult with an advanced solid tumor such as melanoma, head and neck, liver or kidney cancer.

The gene calls are TRBV19 and TRBJ1-3; 8 positions match TRBD1. V dropped 6 bases and J dropped 1; count of bases not matched to a gene: 2. The CDR3 loop spans 14 amino acids. The germline gives CDR1 LNHDA, CDR2 SQIVND (reference sequence). The CDR3 region has the DNA TGTGCCAGTAGCCGGACAGGGTCTGGAAACACCATATATTTT. It specifies CASSRTGSGNTIYF.

This sequence joins TRBV5-1 and TRBJ2-7, with 10 bases lining up with TRBD2. This CDR3 has 15 residues. J lost 0 bases, V lost 2 bases, and 2 bases had no gene match. Germline loops: CDR1 SGHRS, CDR2 YFSETQ. CDR3 coding DNA: TGCGCCAGCAGCTTACTAGCGGGAAACTCCTACGAGCAGTACTTC. It codes for CASSLLAGNSYEQYF.

CDR3 bases: TGTGCCAGTAGTTGGGCACTTAATCAGCCCCAGCATTTT. Translation gives CASSWALNQPQHF. This chain uses TRBV19 with TRBJ1-5, with D uncertain. The CDR3 consists of 13 residues. The V end lost 5 bases, the J end lost 4 bases, and 9 bases lay between the germline ends. From germline, CDR1 is LNHDA and CDR2 SQIVND (reference sequence).

The chain is built from TRBV5-6 and TRBJ2-4; D remains ambiguous. Deletions cut 0 bases from V and 0 bases from J, with 7 bases between. Looked up from germline, CDR1 is SGHDT and CDR2 is YYEEEE. CDR3 size: 15 residues. The DNA for the CDR3 is TGTGCCAGCAGCTTGGCCCCAGTAGCCAAAAACATTCAGTACTTC. Residues: CASSLAPVAKNIQYF.

The V and J genes are TRBV5-1 and TRBJ2-7, with 11 bases matching TRBD1. The V and J ends lost 4 bases and 5 bases, in that order; junction bases with no gene match: 5. Germline V gene lookup returns CDR1 SGHRS and CDR2 YFSETQ. The CDR3 runs to 14 residues. This chain's CDR3 is CASSGQGAKDEQYF. CDR3 in DNA: TGCGCCAGCAGCGGACAGGGGGCTAAGGACGAGCAGTACTTC.